These 30 T cell receptor beta chains originate from one sample sequenced in a study of CD4 T cells in relation to SARS-CoV-2 and coronaviruses. CD4+ T cells from unexposed donors were obtained before the COVID-19 pandemic (2011-2018). Isolation of CD4+ T cells took place after less than twelve days in culture. No cognate antigen is known for these TCRs. Sequencing used immunoSEQ multiplex PCR; TCRdb keeps in-frame clones, though not all of them. The data hold 30,000 or so clones, with about two thirds observed a single time. Sequenced input: CD4+ T cells from PBMCs, cultured in vitro. The source is a human donor in good health.

Details on this clone: Because the CDR3's place on the DNA is in doubt, the DNA is left out and the CDR3 is given as listed by TCRdb. This rearrangement joins TRBV6-5 to TRBJ2-7; TRBD2 was called by the table and not checked on the DNA. The CDR3 comprises 15 residues, both ends counted. Germline CDR1 is MNHEY and CDR2 is SVGAGI. The CDR3 here is CASSSSGAGVDEQYF.

This chain links TRBV10-3 with TRBJ2-1, with 8 bases identical to TRBD2. After removal of 1 base from V and 4 bases from J, the junction contained 6 bases not matched to a gene. CDR1 and CDR2 from the germline V gene are ENHRY and SYGVKD. CDR3 length: 16 amino acids. CDR3 DNA: TGTGCCATCAGTGAGTTCGGCGGGGGGAATTACAATGAGCAGTTCTTC. Its protein product is CAISEFGGGNYNEQFF.

This rearrangement joins TRBV5-1 to TRBJ2-3; the match to TRBD2 covers 7 bases. The V segment lost 8 bases and the J segment 4 bases; nucleotides outside the gene matches: 16. This CDR3 has 16 residues. The germline CDR1 and CDR2 sequences are SGHRS and YFSETQ. The CDR3 here is CASTALGGTRSDTQYF. The CDR3 bases are TGCGCCAGTACAGCCCTGGGGGGGACGAGGTCAGATACGCAGTATTTT.

The rearrangement links TRBV19 to TRBJ2-1; no firm D call. CDR3 size: 12 residues. CDR1 LNHDA and CDR2 SQIVND come from the germline V gene (reference sequence). V was trimmed by 4 bases and J by 6 bases, leaving 7 bases between them. The CDR3, as DNA: TGTGCCAGTAGTACCCTAAGCAATGAGCAGTTCTTC. This codes for CASSTLSNEQFF.

The V gene is TRBV19, the J gene TRBJ2-3; 9 nucleotides align to TRBD1. Per the germline V gene, CDR1 is LNHDA and CDR2 is SQIVND (reference sequence). V shed 5 bases, J shed 3 bases, and the junction held 9 bases outside the gene matches. The CDR3 runs to 16 residues. The CDR3 loop is CASSFTGTGRTDTQYF. CDR3 DNA sequence: TGTGCCAGTAGTTTTACCGGGACAGGGCGAACAGATACGCAGTATTTT. Full variable domain (remainder filled in from reference TRBV19 and TRBJ2-3): DGGITQSPKYLFRKEGQNVTLSCEQNLNHDAMYWYRQDPGQGLRLIYYSQIVNDFQKGDIAEGYSVSREKKESFPLTVTSAQKNPTAFYLCASSFTGTGRTDTQYFGPGTRLTVL.

The chain carries TRBV6-5 and TRBJ1-2; D possibly corresponds to TRBD1 (6 bases). The germline CDR1 and CDR2 sequences are MNHEY and SVGAGI. The CDR3 extends over 15 amino acids. With 6 bases removed from V and 3 bases from J, the gap between germline ends came to 17 bases. In DNA, the CDR3 is TGTGCCAGCAGGCGATACAGGGAAGATTACTATGGCTACACCTTC. Translation gives CASRRYREDYYGYTF.

The table lists this clone with a count of one. The chain couples TRBV3-1 (or the pseudogene TRBV3-2) to TRBJ2-1, with 9 bases that match TRBD2. The CDR3 loop spans 16 amino acids. V lost 2 bases, J lost 10 bases, and 12 bases stayed unmatched. Germline V CDR1 and CDR2: LGHDT, YNNKEL (reference sequence). DNA for the CDR3: TGTGCCAGCAGCCAATACCGCGGGGGGGCCGAGCGGGAGCAGTTCTTC. Translation: CASSQYRGGAEREQFF.

This clone came up a few times. At one end the junction does not follow the germline gene, possibly because of a read error. The chain has TRBV3-1 (or the pseudogene TRBV3-2) and TRBJ2-1; D uncertain. CDR1 LGHDT and CDR2 YNNKEL come from the germline V gene (reference sequence). The CDR3 has 12 amino acids. The CDR3 protein is CASSQVGEPAVF. DNA of the CDR3: TGTGCCAGCAGCCAAGTAGGCGAGCCGGCGGTCTTC.

V gene TRBV10-2 combines with J gene TRBJ1-2; D possibly corresponds to TRBD1 (5 bases). V was clipped by 0 bases and J by 6 bases, with 17 bases between them. The CDR3 is 16 amino acids. CDR1 and CDR2 from the germline V gene are WSHSY and SAAADI. CDR3 nucleotides: TGCGCCAGCAGTGAGTCATCAGGGAGCCGGGGAAATGGCTACACCTTC. It translates to CASSESSGSRGNGYTF.

The chain has TRBV19 and TRBJ2-3; D not certain. The germline CDR1 and CDR2 sequences are LNHDA and SQIVND (reference sequence). The ends were cut back, 5 bases at V and 6 bases at J, with 9 bases in the middle. CDR3 size: 12 residues. The CDR3 coding sequence is TGTGCCAGTAGTGAGGCGAGGGATACGCAGTATTTT. It specifies CASSEARDTQYF.

The chain is built from TRBV6-5 and TRBJ2-1; 10 bases match TRBD2. The ends lost 0 bases at V and 5 bases at J; junction bases unmatched: 4. CDR3 length: 16 residues. Germline-derived CDR1 and CDR2 are MNHEY and SVGAGI. CDR3 residues: CASSYSRTSGHNEQFF. The CDR3 DNA reads as TGTGCCAGCAGTTACTCTAGGACTAGCGGTCACAATGAGCAGTTCTTC.

This clone was counted a single time. The V and J genes are TRBV6-5 and TRBJ1-1; no definite D call. CDR1 is MNHEY, CDR2 SVGAGI, per germline. The CDR3 consists of 13 residues. Trimming removed 0 bases at V and 6 bases at J, with 8 bases between. CDR3 DNA sequence: TGTGCCAGCAGTTACTCGACTCCCCCTGAAGCTTTCTTT. Translating gives CASSYSTPPEAFF.

Only one count was recorded for this clone. This sequence joins TRBV6-5 and TRBJ1-3; TRBD1 aligns across 7 bases. The CDR3 is 15 amino acids. Looked up from germline, CDR1 is MNHEY and CDR2 is SVGAGI. After removal of 6 bases from V and 0 bases from J, the junction contained 5 bases not matched to a gene. The CDR3 loop is CASRWDRYSGNTIYF. The CDR3 nucleotides read TGTGCCAGCAGGTGGGACAGATACTCTGGAAACACCATATATTTT.

The sample holds one count of this clone. The chain combines TRBV7-3 with TRBJ2-3, with TRBD1 matching over 7 bases. The CDR3 consists of 15 residues. Trimming at V came to 5 bases and at J to 0 bases, leaving 5 bases not matched to a gene. CDR1 and CDR2 (germline): SGHTA, FQGTGA. The DNA for the CDR3 is TGTGCCAGCAGCGTCGGGACAGCTAGCACAGATACGCAGTATTTT. Protein: CASSVGTASTDTQYF.

The J gene is TRBJ2-1, the V gene TRBV5-1; D might be TRBD1 (5 bases). CDR1 and CDR2 (germline): SGHRS, YFSETQ. The germline V and J ends were trimmed by 0 bases and 4 bases, with 11 bases remaining between them. The CDR3 length is 15 residues. The CDR3 DNA reads TGCGCCAGCAGCTTGGCAAGGACAACGTACAATGAGCAGTTCTTC. It yields the protein CASSLARTTYNEQFF.

The chain combines TRBV3-1 (or the pseudogene TRBV3-2) with TRBJ1-3; possibly TRBD1 for D (5 bases). V gave up 5 bases and J gave up 0 bases, with 11 bases separating them. The germline gives CDR1 LGHDT, CDR2 YNNKEL (reference sequence). CDR3 length equals 15 residues. CDR3 sequence: CASSSDRLSGNTIYF. In DNA, the CDR3 is TGTGCCAGCAGCTCCGACAGACTCTCTGGAAACACCATATATTTT.

The chain employs TRBV7-6 and TRBJ2-5, with a possible D match to TRBD1 (5 bases). Deletions cut 1 base from V and 7 bases from J, with 13 bases between. CDR3 length equals 14 residues. Per the germline V gene, CDR1 is SGHVS and CDR2 is FNYEAQ. The CDR3 bases are TGTGCCAGCAGCTTAGGTTGGGCAACAGGGACCCAGTACTTC. As protein: CASSLGWATGTQYF. Filled out from reference TRBV7-6 and TRBJ2-5, the complete variable domain reads GAGVSQSPRYKVTKRGQDVALRCDPISGHVSLYWYRQALGQGPEFLTYFNYEAQQDKSGLPNDRFSAERPEGSISTLTIQRTEQRDSAMYRCASSLGWATGTQYFGPGTRLLVL.

The rearrangement joins TRBV12-5 to TRBJ1-4; no firm D call. Trimming removed 8 bases from V and 0 bases from J, with 7 bases in between. This CDR3 comprises 13 residues. CDR1 and CDR2 (germline): LGHNT, FRNRAP. This CDR3 reads CASRASTNEKLFF. The CDR3 bases are TGTGCTAGTCGGGCCTCAACTAATGAAAAACTGTTTTTT.

The chain uses TRBV9 and TRBJ2-3; 15 positions match TRBD2. Germline CDR1 is SGDLS and CDR2 is YYNGEE. The junction had 7 bases not matched to a gene; V was cut back by 4 bases and J by 4 bases. This CDR3 contains 17 residues. CDR3 in DNA: TGTGCCAGCAGCCAGATCGGACTAGCGGGGGGGGCAGATACGCAGTATTTT. This gives the protein CASSQIGLAGGADTQYF.

The rearrangement uses TRBV18 and TRBJ1-5; 7 bases are shared with TRBD1. Unmatched junction bases numbered 8, after V lost 2 bases and J lost 7 bases. The CDR3 loop spans 15 amino acids. Germline CDR1 KGHSH, CDR2 LQKENI. CDR3 region: CASSPTDRVGQPQHF. The CDR3 nucleotides read TGTGCCAGCTCACCAACAGACAGGGTAGGGCAGCCCCAGCATTTT. Full variable domain (missing parts from reference TRBV18 and TRBJ1-5): NAGVMQNPRHLVRRRGQEARLRCSPMKGHSHVYWYRQLPEEGLKFMVYLQKENIIDESGMPKERFSAEFPKEGPSILRIQQVVRGDSAAYFCASSPTDRVGQPQHFGDGTRLSIL.

This rearrangement joins TRBV5-1 to TRBJ2-4; D is possibly TRBD2 (5 bases). The CDR3 extends over 16 amino acids. CDR1 is SGHRS, CDR2 YFSETQ, per germline. V was trimmed by 0 bases and J by 4 bases, leaving 14 bases between them. CDR3 in DNA: TGCGCCAGCAGCTTGGAATTTTTAGGACTGAAAAACATTCAGTACTTC. Protein product: CASSLEFLGLKNIQYF. Full variable domain (missing parts from reference TRBV5-1 and TRBJ2-4): KAGVTQTPRYLIKTRGQQVTLSCSPISGHRSVSWYQQTPGQGLQFLFEYFSETQRNKGNFPGRFSGRQFSNSRSEMNVSTLELGDSALYLCASSLEFLGLKNIQYFGAGTRLSVL.

This clone showed up just a few times. The gene calls are TRBV7-8 and TRBJ2-7; 8 positions agree with TRBD2. CDR3 length: 14 amino acids. The germline V gene encodes CDR1 SGHVS and CDR2 FQNEAQ. V trimming: 4 bases; J trimming: 3 bases; junction bases outside the gene matches: 5. The CDR3 region is CASSSLTSVYEQYF. CDR3 sequence (DNA): TGTGCCAGCAGCTCACTGACTAGCGTCTACGAGCAGTACTTC.

The count of this clone is one. This chain links TRBV5-1 with TRBJ2-4, with a weak D call TRBD1 (6 bases). Trimming removed 4 bases at V and 5 bases at J, with 16 bases between. Per the germline V gene, CDR1 is SGHRS and CDR2 is YFSETQ. The CDR3 has 15 residues. CDR3 nucleotide sequence: TGCGCCAGCAGCGAGAATGGACAGAAAGAAAACATTCAGTACTTC. Translation: CASSENGQKENIQYF.

In its sample, this clone was seen a few times. The V and J genes are TRBV2 and TRBJ1-5; no reliable D call. Germline V gene data show CDR1 as SNHLY and CDR2 as FYNNEI. V was cut by 7 bases and J by 1 base, with 11 bases left in between. This CDR3 region has 14 residues. The CDR3 loop is CASTGGKSNQPQHF. In DNA form, the CDR3 reads TGTGCCAGCACAGGAGGCAAGAGCAATCAGCCCCAGCATTTT.

The rearrangement joins TRBV12-5 to TRBJ2-2; no definite D call. In germline, CDR1 is LGHNT, CDR2 FRNRAP. The CDR3 totals 15 residues. V dropped 1 base and J dropped 0 bases, with 6 bases sitting between them. The CDR3, as DNA: TGTGCTAGTGGTTTGGAGGCCTCGAACACCGGGGAGCTGTTTTTT. It is translated as CASGLEASNTGELFF.

This clone was found a few times. The rearrangement uses TRBV2 and TRBJ1-5; no firm D call. The germline V gene has CDR1 SNHLY and CDR2 FYNNEI. The CDR3 covers 14 residues. Trimming shortened V by 1 base and J by 2 bases, and 6 bases separated the two germline ends. Here the CDR3 DNA reads TGTGCCAGCAGTGAAGGCGGACGCAATCAGCCCCAGCATTTT. Translating gives CASSEGGRNQPQHF.

The V and J genes are TRBV4-2 and TRBJ1-5; no clear D. This CDR3 spans 13 amino acids. CDR1 is LGHNA, CDR2 YNFKEQ, per germline. V dropped 4 bases and J dropped 6 bases, with 10 bases sitting between them. The CDR3 DNA follows: TGTGCCAGCAGCCCAAACTGGGGTCAGCCCCAGCATTTT. It translates to CASSPNWGQPQHF.

The J gene is TRBJ2-5, the V gene TRBV9, with TRBD2 identical over 13 bases. From germline, CDR1 is SGDLS and CDR2 YYNGEE. The CDR3 sequence is 17 residues long. Trimming at V came to 0 bases and at J to 2 bases, leaving 4 bases not matched to a gene. CDR3: CASSVGPGLAGQETQYF. CDR3 coding DNA: TGTGCCAGCAGCGTAGGTCCGGGACTAGCGGGGCAAGAGACCCAGTACTTC.

This clone is a singleton in its sample. The chain joins TRBV9 to TRBJ2-3; D may correspond to TRBD1 or TRBD2 (5 bases each). The CDR3 sequence is 16 residues long. Germline loops: CDR1 SGDLS, CDR2 YYNGEE. V shed 0 bases and J shed 0 bases, with 11 bases lying between them. For the CDR3, the DNA is TGTGCCAGCAGCGTAGATCCGGGACCTAGCACAGATACGCAGTATTTT. Translating gives CASSVDPGPSTDTQYF. Filled out from reference TRBV9 and TRBJ2-3, the complete variable domain reads DSGVTQTPKHLITATGQRVTLRCSPRSGDLSVYWYQQSLDQGLQFLIQYYNGEERAKGNILERFSAQQFPDLHSELNLSSLELGDSALYFCASSVDPGPSTDTQYFGPGTRLTVL.

The chain employs TRBV7-9 and TRBJ2-5; D may match TRBD1 or TRBD2 (5 bases each). CDR3 length: 14 amino acids. From germline, CDR1 is SEHNR and CDR2 FQNEAQ (reference sequence). V was trimmed by 3 bases and J by 10 bases, leaving 18 bases between them. CDR3 protein: CASSFGTTSWDQYF. CDR3 bases: TGTGCCAGCAGCTTTGGGACCACCTCCTGGGACCAGTACTTC.